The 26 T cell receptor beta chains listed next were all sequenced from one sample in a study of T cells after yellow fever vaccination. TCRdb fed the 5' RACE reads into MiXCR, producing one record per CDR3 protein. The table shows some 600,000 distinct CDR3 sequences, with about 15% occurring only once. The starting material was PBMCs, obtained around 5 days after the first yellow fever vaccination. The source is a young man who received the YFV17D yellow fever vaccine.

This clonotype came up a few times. Here the CDR3 reads CASSFDKYGYTF. The CDR3, as DNA: TGTGCCAGCAGTTTTGACAAGTATGGCTACACCTTC. This chain links TRBV11-1 with TRBJ1-2; D gene uncertain. The CDR3 covers 12 residues. From germline, CDR1 is SGHAT and CDR2 FQDESV (reference sequence). V dropped 6 bases and J dropped 5 bases, with 10 bases sitting between them.

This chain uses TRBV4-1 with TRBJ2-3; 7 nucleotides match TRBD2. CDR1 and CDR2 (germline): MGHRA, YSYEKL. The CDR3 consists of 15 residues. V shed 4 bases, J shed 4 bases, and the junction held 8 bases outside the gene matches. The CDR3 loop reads CASSLPTSRSDTQYF. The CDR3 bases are TGCGCCAGCAGCCTCCCGACTAGCCGCTCAGATACGCAGTATTTT.

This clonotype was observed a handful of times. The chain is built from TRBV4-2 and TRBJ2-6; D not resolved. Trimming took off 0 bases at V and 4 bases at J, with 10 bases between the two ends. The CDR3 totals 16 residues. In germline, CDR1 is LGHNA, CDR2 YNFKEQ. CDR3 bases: TGTGCCAGCAGCCAAGATGAATCCGGAGGGGCCAACGTCCTGACTTTC. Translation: CASSQDESGGANVLTF.

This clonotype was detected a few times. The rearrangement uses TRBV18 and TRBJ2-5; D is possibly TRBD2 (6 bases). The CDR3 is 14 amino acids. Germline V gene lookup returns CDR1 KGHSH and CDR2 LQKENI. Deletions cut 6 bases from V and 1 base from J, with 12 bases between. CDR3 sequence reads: CASSTGVTQETQYF. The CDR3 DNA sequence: TGTGCCAGCTCTACGGGGGTGACCCAAGAGACCCAGTACTTC.

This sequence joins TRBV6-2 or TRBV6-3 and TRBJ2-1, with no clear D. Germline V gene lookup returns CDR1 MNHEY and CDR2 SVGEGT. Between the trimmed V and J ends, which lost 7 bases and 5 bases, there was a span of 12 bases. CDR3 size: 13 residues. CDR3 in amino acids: CASIKTGNNEQFF. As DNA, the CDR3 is TGTGCCAGCATCAAGACTGGAAACAATGAGCAGTTCTTC.

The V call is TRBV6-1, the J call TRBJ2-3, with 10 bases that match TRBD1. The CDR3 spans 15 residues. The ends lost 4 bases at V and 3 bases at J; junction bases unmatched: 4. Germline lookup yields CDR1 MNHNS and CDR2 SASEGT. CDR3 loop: CASSGGQGRTDTQYF. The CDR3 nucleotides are TGTGCCAGCAGTGGGGGACAGGGGAGGACAGATACGCAGTATTTT.

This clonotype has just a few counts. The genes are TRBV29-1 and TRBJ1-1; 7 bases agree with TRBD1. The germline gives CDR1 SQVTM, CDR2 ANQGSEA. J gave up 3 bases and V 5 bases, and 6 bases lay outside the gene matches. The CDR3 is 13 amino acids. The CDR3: CSVRGQAHTEAFF. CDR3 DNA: TGCAGCGTTAGGGGGCAGGCCCACACTGAAGCTTTCTTT.

The CDR3 DNA is TGCGCCAGCAGACTCCGACAGAATGAAAAACTGTTTTTT. Its protein product is CASRLRQNEKLFF. The chain carries TRBV5-1 and TRBJ1-4; D is possibly TRBD1 (5 bases). CDR1 and CDR2 from the germline V gene are SGHRS and YFSETQ. Trimming took off 5 bases at V and 5 bases at J, with 10 bases between the two ends. There are 13 residues in the CDR3.

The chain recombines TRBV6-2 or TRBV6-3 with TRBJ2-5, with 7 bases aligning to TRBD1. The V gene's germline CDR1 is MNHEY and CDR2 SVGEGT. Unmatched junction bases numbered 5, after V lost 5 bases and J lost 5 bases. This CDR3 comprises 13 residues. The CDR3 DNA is TGTGCCAGCAGTGGGGGACAGTGGGAGACCCAGTACTTC. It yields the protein CASSGGQWETQYF.

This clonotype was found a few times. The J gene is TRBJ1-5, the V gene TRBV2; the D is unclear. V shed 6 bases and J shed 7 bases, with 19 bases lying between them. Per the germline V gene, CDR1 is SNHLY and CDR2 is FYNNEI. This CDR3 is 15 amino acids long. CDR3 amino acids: CASRRSMAGSQPQHF. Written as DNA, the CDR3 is TGTGCCAGCAGACGAAGTATGGCGGGGAGCCAGCCCCAGCATTTT.

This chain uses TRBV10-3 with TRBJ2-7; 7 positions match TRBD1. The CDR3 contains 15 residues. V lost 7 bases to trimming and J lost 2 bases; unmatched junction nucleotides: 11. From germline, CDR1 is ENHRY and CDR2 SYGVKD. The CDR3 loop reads CAINTTHRGPYEQYV. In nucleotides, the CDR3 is TGTGCCATCAATACGACCCACAGGGGTCCCTACGAGCAGTACGTC.

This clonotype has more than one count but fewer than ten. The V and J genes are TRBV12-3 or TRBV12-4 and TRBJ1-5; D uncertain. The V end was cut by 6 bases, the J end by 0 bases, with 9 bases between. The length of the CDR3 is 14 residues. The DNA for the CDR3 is TGTGCCAGCAGCTCGTGGGTTAGCAATCAGCCCCAGCATTTT. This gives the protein CASSSWVSNQPQHF.

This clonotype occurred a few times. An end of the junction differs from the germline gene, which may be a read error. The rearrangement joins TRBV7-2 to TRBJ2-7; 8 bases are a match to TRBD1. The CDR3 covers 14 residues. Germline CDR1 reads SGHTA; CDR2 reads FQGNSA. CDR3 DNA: TGTGCCAGCAGCTTTCCAGGGGGCTCCCACGAGCAGTACTTC. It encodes CASSFPGGSHEQYF.

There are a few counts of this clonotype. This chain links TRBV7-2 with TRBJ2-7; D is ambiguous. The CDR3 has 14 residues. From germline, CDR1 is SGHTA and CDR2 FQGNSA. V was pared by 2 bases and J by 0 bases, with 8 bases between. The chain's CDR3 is CASSLTGFSYEQYV. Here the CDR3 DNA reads TGTGCCAGCAGCTTAACCGGATTCTCCTACGAGCAGTACGTC.

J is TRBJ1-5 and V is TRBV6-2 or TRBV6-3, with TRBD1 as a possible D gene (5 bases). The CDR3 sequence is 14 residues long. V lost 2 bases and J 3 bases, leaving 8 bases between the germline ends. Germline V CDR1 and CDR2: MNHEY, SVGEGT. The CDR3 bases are TGTGCCAGCAGTTACCGGGGGGACAATCAGCCCCAGCATTTT. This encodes CASSYRGDNQPQHF.

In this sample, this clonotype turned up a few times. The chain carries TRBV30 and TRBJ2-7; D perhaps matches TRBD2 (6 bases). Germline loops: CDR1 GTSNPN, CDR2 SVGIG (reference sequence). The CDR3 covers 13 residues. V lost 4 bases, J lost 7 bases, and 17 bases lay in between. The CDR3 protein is CAWKGTAGLEQYF. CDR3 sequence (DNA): TGTGCCTGGAAAGGGACCGCGGGATTGGAGCAGTACTTC.

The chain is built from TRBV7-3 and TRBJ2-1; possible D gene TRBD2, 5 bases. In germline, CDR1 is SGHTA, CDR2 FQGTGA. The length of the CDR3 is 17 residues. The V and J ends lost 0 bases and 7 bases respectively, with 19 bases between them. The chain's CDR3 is CASSLTTGSPGGNEQFF. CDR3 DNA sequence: TGTGCCAGCAGCTTAACGACGGGAAGTCCCGGAGGAAATGAGCAGTTCTTC.

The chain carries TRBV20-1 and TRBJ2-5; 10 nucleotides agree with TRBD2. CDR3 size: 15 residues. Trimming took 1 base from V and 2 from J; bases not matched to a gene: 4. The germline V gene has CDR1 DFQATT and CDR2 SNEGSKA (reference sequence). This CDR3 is CSARAAGGQQETQYF. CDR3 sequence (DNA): TGCAGTGCTAGAGCAGCGGGGGGGCAACAAGAGACCCAGTACTTC.

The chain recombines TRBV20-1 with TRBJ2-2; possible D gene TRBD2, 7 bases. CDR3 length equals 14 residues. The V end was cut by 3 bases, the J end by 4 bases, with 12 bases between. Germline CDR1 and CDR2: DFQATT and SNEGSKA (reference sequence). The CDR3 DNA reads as TGCAGTGCTAGTCGGGGGGCCGTCACCGGGGAGCTGTTTTTT. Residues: CSASRGAVTGELFF.

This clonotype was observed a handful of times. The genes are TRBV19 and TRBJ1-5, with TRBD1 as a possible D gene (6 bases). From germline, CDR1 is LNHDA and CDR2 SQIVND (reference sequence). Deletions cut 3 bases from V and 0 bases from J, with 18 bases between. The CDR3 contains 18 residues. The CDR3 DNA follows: TGTGCCAGTAGTATCCGAAATTTCAGGGGAAATAGCAATCAGCCCCAGCATTTT. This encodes CASSIRNFRGNSNQPQHF.

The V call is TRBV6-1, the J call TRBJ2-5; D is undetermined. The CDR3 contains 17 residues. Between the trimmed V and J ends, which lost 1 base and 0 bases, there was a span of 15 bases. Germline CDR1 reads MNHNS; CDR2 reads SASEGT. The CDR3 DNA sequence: TGTGCCAGCAGTGAAGATTGGGCCCGCCAGTACCAAGAGACCCAGTACTTC. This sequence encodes CASSEDWARQYQETQYF.

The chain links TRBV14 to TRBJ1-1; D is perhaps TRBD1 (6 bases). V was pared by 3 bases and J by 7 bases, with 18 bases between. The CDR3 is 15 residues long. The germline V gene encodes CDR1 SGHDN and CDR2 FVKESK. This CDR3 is CASSQGTGPTGEAFF. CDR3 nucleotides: TGTGCCAGCAGCCAGGGCACAGGGCCAACGGGTGAAGCTTTCTTT.

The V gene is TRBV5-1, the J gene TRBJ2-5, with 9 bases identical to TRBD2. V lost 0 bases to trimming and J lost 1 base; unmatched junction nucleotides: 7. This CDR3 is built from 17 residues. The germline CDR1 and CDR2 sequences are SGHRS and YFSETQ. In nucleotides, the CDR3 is TGCGCCAGCAGCTTGGTGGGCCAGCGGGGGGCCCAAGAGACCCAGTACTTC. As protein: CASSLVGQRGAQETQYF.

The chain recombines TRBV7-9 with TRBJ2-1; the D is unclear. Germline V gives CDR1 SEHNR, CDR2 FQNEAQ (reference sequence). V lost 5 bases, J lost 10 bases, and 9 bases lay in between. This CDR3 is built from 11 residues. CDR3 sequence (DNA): TGTGCCAGCAGCCCGCTCACAGAGCAGTTCTTC. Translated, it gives CASSPLTEQFF.

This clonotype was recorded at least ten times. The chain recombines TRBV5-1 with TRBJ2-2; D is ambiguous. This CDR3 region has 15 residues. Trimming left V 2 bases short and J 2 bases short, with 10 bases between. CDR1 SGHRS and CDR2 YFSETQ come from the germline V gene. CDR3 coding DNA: TGCGCCAGCAGCTTCGGGTCTTTCAACACCGGGGAGCTGTTTTTT. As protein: CASSFGSFNTGELFF. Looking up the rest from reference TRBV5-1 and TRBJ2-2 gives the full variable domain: KAGVTQTPRYLIKTRGQQVTLSCSPISGHRSVSWYQQTPGQGLQFLFEYFSETQRNKGNFPGRFSGRQFSNSRSEMNVSTLELGDSALYLCASSFGSFNTGELFFGEGSRLTVL.

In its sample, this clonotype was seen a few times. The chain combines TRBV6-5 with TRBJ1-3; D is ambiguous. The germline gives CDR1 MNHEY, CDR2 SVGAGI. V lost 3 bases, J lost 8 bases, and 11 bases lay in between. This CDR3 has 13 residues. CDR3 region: CASSYFLGDTIYF. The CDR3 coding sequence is TGTGCCAGCAGTTATTTTCTCGGGGACACCATATATTTT.